The 5 T cell receptor beta chains presented below share a single source sample, sequenced in a study of cytomegalovirus exposure and HLA in healthy donors. Vbeta (60) and Jbeta (13) primers were used in the PCR. TCRdb keeps only in-frame clones here, not all; method: immunoSEQ multiplex PCR. The sample includes under 150,000 clones, less than 85% of them seen just once. The specimen was PBMCs. The receptors shown here come from a male donor in good health and CMV-seronegative.

This chain links TRBV2 with TRBJ2-7; a weak D match, TRBD2 (6 bases). Germline CDR1 SNHLY, CDR2 FYNNEI. V was shortened by 8 bases and J by 5 bases, with 16 bases between the two germline ends. The CDR3 covers 13 residues. The DNA for the CDR3 is TGTGCCAGCGTGAGAAACGGGGGAAACGAGCAGTACTTC. Protein sequence: CASVRNGGNEQYF.

The chain uses TRBV19 and TRBJ1-2; weak D call: TRBD1 (6 bases). The CDR3 has 13 residues. Trimming pared 6 bases from V and 6 bases from J, leaving 14 bases between. CDR1 is LNHDA and CDR2 is SQIVND in the germline V gene (reference sequence). The CDR3 DNA follows: TGTGCCAGTAGCCGAACAGGGAAGGATGGCTACACCTTC. This codes for CASSRTGKDGYTF.

The rearrangement uses TRBV7-9 and TRBJ2-7, with 7 bases aligning to TRBD1. V lost 4 bases to trimming and J lost 4 bases; unmatched junction nucleotides: 13. The CDR3 contains 16 residues. Germline V gives CDR1 SEHNR, CDR2 FQNEAQ (reference sequence). Here the CDR3 reads CASSYRGGLLLYEQYF. The CDR3, as DNA: TGTGCCAGCAGCTACAGGGGCGGGCTGCTATTATACGAGCAGTACTTC. Based on the CDR3 plus reference TRBV7-9 and TRBJ2-7, the full variable domain is DTGVSQNPRHKITKRGQNVTFRCDPISEHNRLYWYRQTLGQGPEFLTYFQNEAQLEKSRLLSDRFSAERPKGSFSTLEIQRTEQGDSAMYLCASSYRGGLLLYEQYFGPGTRLTVT.

In DNA form, the CDR3 reads TGTGCCAGCAGCGCGGCAGGGGGTGGAGAGACCCAGTACTTC. Translated, it gives CASSAAGGGETQYF. V gene TRBV7-9 combines with J gene TRBJ2-5; 7 nucleotides match TRBD1. V lost 5 bases to trimming and J lost 4 bases; unmatched junction nucleotides: 7. CDR1 and CDR2 (germline): SEHNR, FQNEAQ (reference sequence). The CDR3 is made up of 14 amino acids. The whole variable domain, filled in from reference TRBV7-9 and TRBJ2-5, reads DTGVSQNPRHKITKRGQNVTFRCDPISEHNRLYWYRQTLGQGPEFLTYFQNEAQLEKSRLLSDRFSAERPKGSFSTLEIQRTEQGDSAMYLCASSAAGGGETQYFGPGTRLLVL.

The chain uses TRBV10-3 and TRBJ2-1; 9 bases agree with TRBD2. Germline CDR1 ENHRY, CDR2 SYGVKD. This CDR3 has 15 amino acids. Unmatched junction bases numbered 4, after V lost 2 bases and J lost 5 bases. CDR3 loop: CAISEVSGSNNEQFF. The CDR3 DNA reads as TGTGCCATCAGTGAGGTTAGCGGGAGCAACAATGAGCAGTTCTTC.